A selection of T cell receptor beta chains follows, all from one sample in a study of identical twins. TCRdb fed the 5' RACE reads into MiXCR, producing one record per CDR3 protein. The sample has roughly 250,000 distinct CDR3 sequences; over 13% are singletons. The specimen was memory (CD45RO+) T cells sorted from blood. The origin of the receptors is a woman aged 18 to 35 in good health. Both conserved end residues are part of each CDR3. D genes are given only for firm matches. The size of a clone is reported for some rows only, either as once, few or many, or as a class for expanded clones.

v_gene,j_gene,abundance,d_gene,CDR3nt,CDR3aa
TRBV6-1,TRBJ2-3,.,.,TGTGCCAGCAGTGAAGATCTAGAGGGGGCAGATACGCAGTATTTT,CASSEDLEGADTQYF
TRBV3-1,TRBJ2-7,few,.,TGTGCCAGCAGCCTTATAGCAAGGGAGCAGTACTTC,CASSLIAREQYF
TRBV12-3/TRBV12-4,TRBJ2-5,few,.,TGTGCCAGCAGTGCCCGGGGGACCGATCAAGAGACCCAGTACTTC,CASSARGTDQETQYF
TRBV4-1,TRBJ2-5,few,TRBD2,TGCGCCAGCAGCCAAGAAGCGGGGGGCCGAAAGACCCAGTACTTC,CASSQEAGGRKTQYF
TRBV12-3/TRBV12-4,TRBJ1-6,.,TRBD1,TGTGCCAGCAGTTTGACAGGGTTGACACCCCTCCACTTT,CASSLTGLTPLHF
TRBV20-1,TRBJ1-5,.,.,TGCAGTGCTCAAATCGGGTCCGGGAGCAATCAGCCCCAGCATTTT,CSAQIGSGSNQPQHF
TRBV7-9,TRBJ2-3,many,.,TGTGCCAGCAGCTTAGAGGGACAAACCACAGATACGCAGTATTTT,CASSLEGQTTDTQYF
TRBV19,TRBJ2-7,few,.,TGTGCCAGTAGCAAGGAGGGGAGATCGTACGAGCAGTACTTC,CASSKEGRSYEQYF
TRBV25-1,TRBJ2-3,many,.,TGTGCCAGCAGTGAATATAAGCGGACAGATACGCAGTATTTT,CASSEYKRTDTQYF
TRBV3-1,TRBJ2-1,.,.,TGTGCCAGCAGCCAATTGGGGGACCGACTTTCCTACAATGAGCAGTTCTTC,CASSQLGDRLSYNEQFF
TRBV7-8,TRBJ1-2,few,.,TGTGCCAGCAGCTTAGGCGGACACGGAGGCTACACCTTC,CASSLGGHGGYTF
TRBV18,TRBJ2-3,.,TRBD2,TGTGCCAGCTCACCACCCCTAGCGGGGAGCACAGATACGCAGTATTTT,CASSPPLAGSTDTQYF
TRBV18,TRBJ2-2,.,.,TGTGCCAGCTCACCGGTGAACACCGGGGAGCTGTTTTTT,CASSPVNTGELFF
TRBV5-1,TRBJ2-3,many,TRBD1,TGCGCCAGCAGCACCGGCGGCAGGGGGCCGCGCACAGATACGCAGTATTTT,CASSTGGRGPRTDTQYF
TRBV5-1,TRBJ2-1,.,TRBD2,TGCGCCAGCAGCTTGGTTGTTAGCGGGGGATACAATGAGCAGTTCTTC,CASSLVVSGGYNEQFF
TRBV6-5,TRBJ1-1,.,TRBD1,TGTGCCAGCAGTTTCGGACAGGACGGGAAAGCTTTCTTT,CASSFGQDGKAFF
TRBV4-2,TRBJ2-7,.,TRBD2,TGTGCCAGCAGCCAAGATCCCGCCAGCGGGGGGGGCGAGCAGTACTTC,CASSQDPASGGGEQYF
TRBV5-1,TRBJ2-7,few,TRBD2,TGCGCCAGCAGCTTTGCGGGAGCGGGAACTTACTACGAGCAGTACTTC,CASSFAGAGTYYEQYF
TRBV2,TRBJ2-3,few,.,TGTGCCAGCAGCGCCCGAGTGGGGTCATCGTATTTT,CASSARVGSSYF
TRBV7-9,TRBJ2-1,.,.,TGTGCCAGCAACGACGGTAGCTCCTACAATGAGCAGTTCTTC,CASNDGSSYNEQFF
TRBV6-4,TRBJ1-6,.,.,TGTGCCAGCAACGCCGGGACGGCAAATTCACCCCTCCACTTT,CASNAGTANSPLHF
TRBV2,TRBJ2-7,few,TRBD2,TGTGCCGACCGGGGGGGAATCCTGAACGAGCAGTACTTC,CADRGGILNEQYF
TRBV12-3/TRBV12-4,TRBJ1-3,many,.,TGTGCCAGCAGTCGCGACCAGGATTTCGGAAACACCATATATTTT,CASSRDQDFGNTIYF
TRBV19,TRBJ1-1,.,TRBD1,TGTGCCAGTAGTATAGGCCGACAGGGGGAAAACACTGAAGCTTTCTTT,CASSIGRQGENTEAFF
TRBV27,TRBJ1-5,.,.,TGTGCCAGCAAAGGCACGGAGTACAATCAGCCCCAGCATTTT,CASKGTEYNQPQHF
TRBV20-1,TRBJ2-7,.,.,TGCAGTGCTAGAGAGTTAAGGGGTTCCGACTACGAGCAGTACTTC,CSARELRGSDYEQYF
TRBV2,TRBJ2-7,few,.,TGTGCCAGCAGTGGGGTAGCTGGGACCTACGAGCAGTACTTC,CASSGVAGTYEQYF
TRBV15,TRBJ2-3,few,TRBD2,TGTGCCACCAGCCCCCGACTAGCGGGGGGCAGAGATACGCAGTATTTT,CATSPRLAGGRDTQYF
TRBV30,TRBJ2-1,.,TRBD2,TGTGCCTGGAGTGGCTACCTTACTAGCGGGAGGGACAATGAGCAGTTCTTC,CAWSGYLTSGRDNEQFF
TRBV12-3/TRBV12-4,TRBJ2-5,many,.,TGTGCCAGCAACGCCTTTCGGAGGGGAGAGACCCAGTACTTC,CASNAFRRGETQYF
TRBV3-1,TRBJ2-1,few,TRBD1,TGTGCCAGCAGCTCAGAGGGGAAGGGGGCTGACAATGAGCAGTTCTTC,CASSSEGKGADNEQFF
TRBV6-1,TRBJ2-1,.,.,TGTGCCAGCAGTGGCGTTTACGGTACTCGTGAGCAGTTCTTC,CASSGVYGTREQFF
TRBV20-1,TRBJ1-1,.,.,TGCAGTGCTAGTAAAGGGGATACTGAAGCTTTCTTT,CSASKGDTEAFF
TRBV27,TRBJ2-7,many,TRBD2,TGTGCCAGCAGGACTAGCACCGAGCAGTACTTC,CASRTSTEQYF
TRBV2,TRBJ1-2,few,.,TGTGCCAGCAGTGAAGCGAGCAGGGTCTACACCTTC,CASSEASRVYTF
TRBV2,TRBJ2-7,.,TRBD2,TGTGCCAGCAGGAGGCCAACTAGCGCCCGGGACGAGCAGTACTTC,CASRRPTSARDEQYF
TRBV20-1,TRBJ2-1,few,TRBD2,TGCAGTGCTGGGACTAGCGGAAGAGGCGATGAGCAGTTCTTC,CSAGTSGRGDEQFF
TRBV5-5,TRBJ2-1,many,.,TGTGCCAGCAGCTTAATGAATGAGCAGTTCTTC,CASSLMNEQFF
TRBV7-6,TRBJ2-5,.,.,TGTGCCAGCAGCTGGTATGGTGAGGAGACCCAGTACTTC,CASSWYGEETQYF
TRBV24-1,TRBJ2-1,once,.,TGTGCCACCAGTGATCCCTCCCGGGACGGCAATGAGCAGTTCTTC,CATSDPSRDGNEQFF
TRBV6-5,TRBJ2-5,.,.,TGTGCCAGCAGTTACGGCAGGGAAGGGACCCAGTACTTC,CASSYGREGTQYF
TRBV19,TRBJ1-6,.,.,TGTGCCAGTAAGGCCGATCGGGATTCACCCCTCCACTTT,CASKADRDSPLHF
TRBV6-1,TRBJ1-1,once,TRBD1,TGTGCCAGCAGAGCGACAGGGGCTGAAGCTTTCTTT,CASRATGAEAFF
TRBV29-1,TRBJ2-3,many,.,TGCAGCGTTGCCAGGGAGCAAGATACGCAGTATTTT,CSVAREQDTQYF
TRBV11-2,TRBJ2-7,.,.,TGTGCCAGCAGCCAGCCAGGGGCCTACGAGCAGTACTTC,CASSQPGAYEQYF
TRBV20-1,TRBJ2-1,.,.,TGCAGTGCTAGATATTGGCGGGGGCAACCCTCCTACAATGAGCAGTTCTTC,CSARYWRGQPSYNEQFF
TRBV30,TRBJ2-7,.,TRBD2,TGTGCCTTCAGGACTAGCTCCTACGAGCAGTACTTC,CAFRTSSYEQYF
TRBV12-3/TRBV12-4,TRBJ2-7,few,TRBD1,TGTGCCAGCAGTTCCCGACAGGGGTCCTACGAGCAGTACTTC,CASSSRQGSYEQYF
TRBV29-1,TRBJ2-1,.,.,TGCAGCGTCTCTCTGGGCCTTTTCCCTATGTACGAGCAGTTCTTC,CSVSLGLFPMYEQFF
TRBV6-5,TRBJ2-1,.,.,TGTGCCAGCAGTTACTCAACAGGCGGTCTTGCTGAGCAGTTCTTC,CASSYSTGGLAEQFF
TRBV10-3,TRBJ1-4,many,.,TGTGCCATCAGTGCGGCCGGGACGGTTAATGAAAAACTGTTTTTT,CAISAAGTVNEKLFF
TRBV29-1,TRBJ2-7,few,TRBD1,TGCAGCGTTGAAATGGGGACAGGCTACGAGCAGTACTTC,CSVEMGTGYEQYF
TRBV29-1,TRBJ2-5,few,TRBD2,TGCAGCGCGAGCGGGAGTGGGGGGGAGACCCAGTACTTC,CSASGSGGETQYF
TRBV7-9,TRBJ2-1,few,TRBD2,TGTGCCAGCACCGGAGCGGGAGGGTCTGGTGAGCAGTTCTTC,CASTGAGGSGEQFF